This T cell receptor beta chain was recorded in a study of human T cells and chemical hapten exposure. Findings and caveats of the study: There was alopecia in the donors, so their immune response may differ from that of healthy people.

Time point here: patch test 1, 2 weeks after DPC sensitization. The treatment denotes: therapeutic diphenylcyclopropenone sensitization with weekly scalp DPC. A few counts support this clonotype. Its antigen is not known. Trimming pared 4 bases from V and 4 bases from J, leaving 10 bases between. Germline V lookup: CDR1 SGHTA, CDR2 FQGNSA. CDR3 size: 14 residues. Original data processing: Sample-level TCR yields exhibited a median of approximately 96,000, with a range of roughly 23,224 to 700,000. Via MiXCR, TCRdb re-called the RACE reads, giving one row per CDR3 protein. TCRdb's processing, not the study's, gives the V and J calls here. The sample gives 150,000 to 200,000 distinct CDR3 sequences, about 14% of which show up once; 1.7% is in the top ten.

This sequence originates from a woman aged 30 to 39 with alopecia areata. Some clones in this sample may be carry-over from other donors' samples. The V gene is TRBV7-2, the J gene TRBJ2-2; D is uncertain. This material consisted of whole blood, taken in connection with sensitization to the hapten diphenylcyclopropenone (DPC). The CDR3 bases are TGTGCCAGCAGCTCGTCCCTGCCCACCGGGGAGCTGTTTTTT. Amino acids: CASSSSLPTGELFF.